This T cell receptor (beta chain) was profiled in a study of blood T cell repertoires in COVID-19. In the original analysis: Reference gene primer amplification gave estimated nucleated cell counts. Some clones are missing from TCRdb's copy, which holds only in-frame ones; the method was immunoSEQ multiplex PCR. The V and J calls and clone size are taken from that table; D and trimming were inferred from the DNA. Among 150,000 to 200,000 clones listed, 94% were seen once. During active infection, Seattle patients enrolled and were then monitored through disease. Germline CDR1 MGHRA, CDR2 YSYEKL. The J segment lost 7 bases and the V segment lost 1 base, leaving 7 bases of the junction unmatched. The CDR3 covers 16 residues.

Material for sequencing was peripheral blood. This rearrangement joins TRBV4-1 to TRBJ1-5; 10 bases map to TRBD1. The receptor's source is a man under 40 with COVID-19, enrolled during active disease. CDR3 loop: CASSQGQGAYGQPQHF. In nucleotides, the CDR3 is TGCGCCAGCAGCCAAGGACAGGGGGCATATGGCCAGCCCCAGCATTTT.